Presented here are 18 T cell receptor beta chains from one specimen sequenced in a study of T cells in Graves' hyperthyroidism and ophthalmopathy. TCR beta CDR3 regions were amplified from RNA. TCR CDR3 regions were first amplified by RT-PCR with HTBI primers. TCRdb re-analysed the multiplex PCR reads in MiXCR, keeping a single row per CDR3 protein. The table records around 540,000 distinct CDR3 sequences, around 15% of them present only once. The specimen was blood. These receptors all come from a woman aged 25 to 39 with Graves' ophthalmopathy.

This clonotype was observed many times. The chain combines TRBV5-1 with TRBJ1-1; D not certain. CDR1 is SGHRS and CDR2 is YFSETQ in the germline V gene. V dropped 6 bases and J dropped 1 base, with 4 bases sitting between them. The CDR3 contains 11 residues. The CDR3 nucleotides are TGCGCCAGCATGCGGAACACTGAAGCTTTCTTT. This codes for CASMRNTEAFF. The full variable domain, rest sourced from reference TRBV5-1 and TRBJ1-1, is KAGVTQTPRYLIKTRGQQVTLSCSPISGHRSVSWYQQTPGQGLQFLFEYFSETQRNKGNFPGRFSGRQFSNSRSEMNVSTLELGDSALYLCASMRNTEAFFGQGTRLTVV.

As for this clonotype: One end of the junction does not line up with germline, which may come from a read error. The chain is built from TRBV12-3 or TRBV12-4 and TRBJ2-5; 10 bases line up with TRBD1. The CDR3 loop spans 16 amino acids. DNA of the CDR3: TGTACCAGCAGCGTGGGGAGACAGGGGGCGGGGGAGACCCAGTACTTC. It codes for CTSSVGRQGAGETQYF.

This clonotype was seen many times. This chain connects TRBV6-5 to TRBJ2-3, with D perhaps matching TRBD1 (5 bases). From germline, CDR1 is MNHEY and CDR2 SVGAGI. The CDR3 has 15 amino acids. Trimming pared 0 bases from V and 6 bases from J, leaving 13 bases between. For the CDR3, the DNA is TGTGCCAGCAGTTACTCGACGGCAGGGCCCGATACGCAGTATTTT. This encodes CASSYSTAGPDTQYF.

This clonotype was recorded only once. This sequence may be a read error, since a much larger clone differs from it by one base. DNA for the CDR3: TGTGCCAGCAGCCCGAGGTGGGAGGGGCAGTACTTC. Translation gives CASSPRWEGQYF. The rearrangement links TRBV12-3 or TRBV12-4 to TRBJ2-7; 7 bases fit TRBD2. With 6 bases clipped from V and 9 bases from J, the junction kept 8 bases outside the gene matches. This CDR3 is built from 12 residues.

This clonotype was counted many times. The DNA of the CDR3 is TGCAGTGCTAGCCCGAGCGGGACTCGCATTTTAGAGCAGTTCTTC. Protein product: CSASPSGTRILEQFF. This chain links TRBV20-1 with TRBJ2-1; TRBD2 aligns across 7 bases. Germline V lookup: CDR1 DFQATT, CDR2 SNEGSKA (reference sequence). This CDR3 is 15 amino acids long. V shed 3 bases, J shed 10 bases, and the junction held 15 bases outside the gene matches.

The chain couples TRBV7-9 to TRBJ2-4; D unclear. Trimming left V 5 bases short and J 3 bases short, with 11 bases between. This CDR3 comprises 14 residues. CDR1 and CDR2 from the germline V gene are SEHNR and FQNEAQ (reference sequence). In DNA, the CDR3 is TGTGCCAGCAGCCTGGGTCTCGGCAAAAACATTCAGTACTTC. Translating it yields CASSLGLGKNIQYF.

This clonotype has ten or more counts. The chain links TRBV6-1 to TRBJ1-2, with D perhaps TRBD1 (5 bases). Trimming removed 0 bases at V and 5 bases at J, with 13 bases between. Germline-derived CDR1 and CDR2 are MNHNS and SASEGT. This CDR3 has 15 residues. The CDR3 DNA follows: TGTGCCAGCAGTGAAGCGTCAACAGGTCATTATGGCTACACCTTC. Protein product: CASSEASTGHYGYTF.

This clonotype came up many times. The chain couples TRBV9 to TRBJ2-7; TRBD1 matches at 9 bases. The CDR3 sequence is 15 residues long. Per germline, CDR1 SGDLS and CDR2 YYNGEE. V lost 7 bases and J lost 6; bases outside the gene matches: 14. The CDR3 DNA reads TGTGCCAGCGGACAGAATCAACAGGGGGCCAGCGAGCAGTACTTC. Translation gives CASGQNQQGASEQYF. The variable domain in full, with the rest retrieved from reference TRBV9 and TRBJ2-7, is DSGVTQTPKHLITATGQRVTLRCSPRSGDLSVYWYQQSLDQGLQFLIQYYNGEERAKGNILERFSAQQFPDLHSELNLSSLELGDSALYFCASGQNQQGASEQYFGPGTRLTVT.

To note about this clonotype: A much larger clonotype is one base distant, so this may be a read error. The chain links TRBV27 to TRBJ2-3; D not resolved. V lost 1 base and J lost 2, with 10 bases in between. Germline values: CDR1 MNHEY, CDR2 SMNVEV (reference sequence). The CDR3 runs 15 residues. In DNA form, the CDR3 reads TGTGCCAGCAGTTTATGGCAGAGGAACACAGATACGCAGTATTTT. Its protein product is CASSLWQRNTDTQYF.

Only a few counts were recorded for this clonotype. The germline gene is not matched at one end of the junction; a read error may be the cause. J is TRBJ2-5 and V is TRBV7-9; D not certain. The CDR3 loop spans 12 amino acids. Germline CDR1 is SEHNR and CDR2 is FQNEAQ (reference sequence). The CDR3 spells CASSLAGLFTNF. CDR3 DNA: TGTGCCAGCAGCTTAGCGGGCCTATTCACGAACTTC.

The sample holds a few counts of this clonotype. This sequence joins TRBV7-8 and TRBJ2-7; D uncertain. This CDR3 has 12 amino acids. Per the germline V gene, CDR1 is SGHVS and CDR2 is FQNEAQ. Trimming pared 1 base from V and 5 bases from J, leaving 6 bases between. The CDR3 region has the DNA TGTGCCAGCAGCTTAGTGGGCAACGAGCAGTACTTC. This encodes CASSLVGNEQYF.

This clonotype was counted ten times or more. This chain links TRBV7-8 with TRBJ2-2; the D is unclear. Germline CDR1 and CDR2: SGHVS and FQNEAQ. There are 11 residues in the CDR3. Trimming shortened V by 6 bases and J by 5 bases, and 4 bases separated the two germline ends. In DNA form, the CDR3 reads TGTGCCAGCAGAAAGACCGGGGAGCTGTTTTTT. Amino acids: CASRKTGELFF.

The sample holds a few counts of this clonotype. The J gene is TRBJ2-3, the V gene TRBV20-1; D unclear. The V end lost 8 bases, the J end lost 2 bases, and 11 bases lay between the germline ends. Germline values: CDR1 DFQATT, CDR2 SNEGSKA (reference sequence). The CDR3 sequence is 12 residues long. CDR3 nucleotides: TGCAGTCAAAGGGCCCACACAGATACGCAGTATTTT. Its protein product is CSQRAHTDTQYF.

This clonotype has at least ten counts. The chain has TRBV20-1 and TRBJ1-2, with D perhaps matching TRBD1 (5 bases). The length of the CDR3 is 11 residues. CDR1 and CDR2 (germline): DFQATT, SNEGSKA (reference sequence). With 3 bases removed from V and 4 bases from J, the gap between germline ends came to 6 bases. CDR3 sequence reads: CSASDSYGYTF. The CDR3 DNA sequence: TGCAGTGCTAGTGACAGCTATGGCTACACCTTC.

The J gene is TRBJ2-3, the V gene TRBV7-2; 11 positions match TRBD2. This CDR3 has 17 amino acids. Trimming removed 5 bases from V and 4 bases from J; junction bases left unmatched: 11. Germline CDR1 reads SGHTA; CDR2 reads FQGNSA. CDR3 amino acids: CASSHSFSGRASDTQYF. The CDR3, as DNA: TGTGCCAGCAGCCATTCCTTTAGCGGGAGGGCCTCAGATACGCAGTATTTT.

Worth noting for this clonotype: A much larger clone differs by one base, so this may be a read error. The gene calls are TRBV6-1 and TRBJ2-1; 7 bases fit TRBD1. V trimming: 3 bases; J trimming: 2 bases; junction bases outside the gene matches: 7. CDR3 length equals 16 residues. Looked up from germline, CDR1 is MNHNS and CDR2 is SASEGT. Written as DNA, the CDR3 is TGTGCCAGCAGTGATCCTCAGGGGGAAGCCTACAATGAGCAGTTCTTC. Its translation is CASSDPQGEAYNEQFF.

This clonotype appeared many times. The CDR3 reads CASSQDLRQEAFF. The CDR3 DNA is TGTGCCAGCAGCCAAGATCTAAGGCAGGAAGCTTTCTTT. V is TRBV14 and J is TRBJ1-1; D is uncertain. Trimming took 0 bases from V and 8 from J, leaving 10 bases between them. The CDR3 length is 13 residues. Germline-derived CDR1 and CDR2 are SGHDN and FVKESK.

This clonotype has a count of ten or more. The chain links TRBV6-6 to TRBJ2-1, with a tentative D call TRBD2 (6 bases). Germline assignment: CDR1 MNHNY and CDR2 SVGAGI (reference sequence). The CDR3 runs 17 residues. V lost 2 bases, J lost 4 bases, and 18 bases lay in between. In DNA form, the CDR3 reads TGTGCCAGCAGTTACCTCCTCTTGGCCGGAGGGTACAATGAGCAGTTCTTC. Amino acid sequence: CASSYLLLAGGYNEQFF.